The 11 T cell receptor beta chains below were found in one sample sequenced in a study of response to subunit inactivated influenza vaccine. TCRdb reanalysed the RT-PCR reads using MiXCR and keeps one entry per CDR3 protein. The sample contains about 570,000 distinct CDR3 sequences, roughly 10% of which appear only once. This specimen was PBMCs from blood, taken on the day of vaccination. The origin of the receptors is a man over 45 who received an inactivated influenza vaccine.

V gene TRBV9 combines with J gene TRBJ2-1; a weak D match, TRBD1 (6 bases). Per the germline V gene, CDR1 is SGDLS and CDR2 is YYNGEE. Trimming shortened V by 3 bases and J by 9 bases, and 19 bases separated the two germline ends. This CDR3 comprises 15 residues. CDR3 nucleotides: TGTGCCAGCAGCGAAACCGGGACAAAAAGGGGTGAGCAGTTCTTC. This encodes CASSETGTKRGEQFF.

This clonotype was counted between two and nine times. This chain links TRBV19 with TRBJ2-1, with 14 bases matching TRBD2. The V segment lost 4 bases and the J segment 6 bases; nucleotides outside the gene matches: 8. The germline V gene encodes CDR1 LNHDA and CDR2 SQIVND (reference sequence). The CDR3 spans 17 residues. The CDR3 region is CASSTLGTSGGLNEQFF. The DNA of the CDR3 is TGTGCCAGTAGTACTCTCGGGACTAGCGGGGGACTCAATGAGCAGTTCTTC.

This clonotype was detected ten times or more. V gene TRBV10-1 combines with J gene TRBJ2-1; D gene unclear. Germline V lookup: CDR1 WNHNN, CDR2 SYGVQD (reference sequence). The CDR3 length is 11 residues. V was pared by 2 bases and J by 8 bases, with 4 bases between. CDR3 in amino acids: CASSEGDEQFF. CDR3 DNA sequence: TGCGCCAGCAGTGAGGGGGATGAGCAGTTCTTC.

The V and J genes are TRBV15 and TRBJ1-1; no definite D call. CDR3 length equals 14 residues. Deletions cut 5 bases from V and 0 bases from J, with 10 bases between. CDR1 and CDR2 (germline): LNHNV, YYDKDF (reference sequence). The CDR3: CATSSRSMNTEAFF. CDR3 DNA: TGTGCCACCAGCTCCCGATCTATGAACACTGAAGCTTTCTTT.

This CDR3 reads CASSLDRTSGRGETQYF. The CDR3 region has the DNA TGTGCCAGCAGCTTAGACCGGACTAGCGGGAGGGGTGAGACCCAGTACTTC. The J gene is TRBJ2-5, the V gene TRBV11-2; 15 bases line up with TRBD2. Trimming took 0 bases from V and 5 from J; bases not matched to a gene: 4. Germline-derived CDR1 and CDR2 are SGHAT and FQNNGV. CDR3 length equals 17 residues.

V gene TRBV3-1 combines with J gene TRBJ2-5; TRBD2 agrees at 8 bases. The CDR3 is 17 residues long. Germline CDR1 and CDR2: LGHDT and YNNKEL (reference sequence). Unmatched junction bases numbered 11, after V lost 1 base and J lost 4 bases. DNA of the CDR3: TGTGCCAGCAGCCAAGTTCCAGCGGGAGTATTTGGAGAGACCCAGTACTTC. Its translation: CASSQVPAGVFGETQYF.

This clonotype was picked up a small number of times. The DNA for the CDR3 is TGCGCCAGCAGCTTCGACAGGGGCGGATCCGGGGAGCTGTTTTTT. Translated: CASSFDRGGSGELFF. The chain employs TRBV5-1 and TRBJ2-2; TRBD1 matches at 8 bases. From germline, CDR1 is SGHRS and CDR2 YFSETQ. V lost 2 bases and J lost 6; bases outside the gene matches: 6. The CDR3 has 15 amino acids.

This chain uses TRBV12-3 or TRBV12-4 with TRBJ2-3; D remains unclear. V lost 0 bases to trimming and J lost 0 bases, with 7 bases between them. CDR3 size: 15 residues. CDR3 nucleotides: TGTGCCAGCAGTTTAGCAACGATTAGCACAGATACGCAGTATTTT. The encoded protein is CASSLATISTDTQYF.

The gene calls are TRBV10-3 and TRBJ1-1; D is unresolved. CDR3 length equals 13 residues. The ends were cut back, 7 bases at V and 0 bases at J, with 9 bases in the middle. Germline CDR1 and CDR2: ENHRY and SYGVKD. The chain's CDR3 is CAIMGSLNTEAFF. In DNA form, the CDR3 reads TGTGCCATCATGGGCAGCTTGAACACTGAAGCTTTCTTT.

This clonotype occurred a few times. V and J are TRBV4-2 and TRBJ2-4, with D uncertain. Trimming pared 0 bases from V and 5 bases from J, leaving 11 bases between. Per the germline V gene, CDR1 is LGHNA and CDR2 is YNFKEQ. The CDR3 is 15 residues long. The DNA of the CDR3 is TGTGCCAGCAGCCAAGATCTCTACAGCGAAAACATTCAGTACTTC. This sequence encodes CASSQDLYSENIQYF.

This clonotype has a handful of counts. The genes are TRBV6-2 or TRBV6-3 and TRBJ2-5; 8 bases fit TRBD2. Per germline, CDR1 MNHEY and CDR2 SVGEGT. CDR3 length: 19 residues. V was pared by 4 bases and J by 1 base, with 17 bases of the junction left unmatched. CDR3 protein: CASSLLAVLSLLPQETQYF. In nucleotides, the CDR3 is TGTGCCAGCAGTTTACTAGCGGTCCTCTCGCTTTTGCCCCAAGAGACCCAGTACTTC.